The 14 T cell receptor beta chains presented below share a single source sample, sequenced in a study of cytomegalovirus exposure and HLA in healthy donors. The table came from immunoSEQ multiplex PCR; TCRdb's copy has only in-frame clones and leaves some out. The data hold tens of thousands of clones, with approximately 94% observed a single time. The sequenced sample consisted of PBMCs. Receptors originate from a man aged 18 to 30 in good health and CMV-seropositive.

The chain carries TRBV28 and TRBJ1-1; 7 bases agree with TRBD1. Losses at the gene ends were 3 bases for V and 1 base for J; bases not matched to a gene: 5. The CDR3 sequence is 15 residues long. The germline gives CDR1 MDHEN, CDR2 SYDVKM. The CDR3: CASSLVGGKNTEAFF. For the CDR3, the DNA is TGTGCCAGCAGTTTGGTAGGGGGCAAGAACACTGAAGCTTTCTTT.

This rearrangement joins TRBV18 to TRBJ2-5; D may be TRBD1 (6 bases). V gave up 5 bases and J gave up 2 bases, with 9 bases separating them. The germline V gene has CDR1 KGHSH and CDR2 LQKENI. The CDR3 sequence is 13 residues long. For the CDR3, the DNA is TGTGCCAGCTCAAGTGGACAGCAAGAGACCCAGTACTTC. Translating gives CASSSGQQETQYF.

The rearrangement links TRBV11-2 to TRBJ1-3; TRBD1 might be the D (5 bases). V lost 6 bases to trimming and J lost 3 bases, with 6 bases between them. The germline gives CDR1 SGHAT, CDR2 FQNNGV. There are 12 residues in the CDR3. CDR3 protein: CASRGLGNTIYF. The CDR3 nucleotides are TGTGCCAGCAGGGGGCTTGGAAACACCATATATTTT.

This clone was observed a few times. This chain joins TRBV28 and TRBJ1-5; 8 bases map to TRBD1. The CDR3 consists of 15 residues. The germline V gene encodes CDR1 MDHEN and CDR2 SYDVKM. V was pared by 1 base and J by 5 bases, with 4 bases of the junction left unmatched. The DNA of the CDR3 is TGTGCCAGCAGTTTATCCCCAGGGGGCCATCAGCCCCAGCATTTT. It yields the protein CASSLSPGGHQPQHF.

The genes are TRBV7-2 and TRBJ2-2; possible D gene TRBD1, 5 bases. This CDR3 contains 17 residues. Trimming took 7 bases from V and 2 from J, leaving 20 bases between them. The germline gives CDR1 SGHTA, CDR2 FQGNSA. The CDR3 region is CASNRPAGALNTGELFF. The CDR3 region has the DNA TGTGCCAGCAACCGCCCAGCTGGGGCCCTAAACACCGGGGAGCTGTTTTTT.

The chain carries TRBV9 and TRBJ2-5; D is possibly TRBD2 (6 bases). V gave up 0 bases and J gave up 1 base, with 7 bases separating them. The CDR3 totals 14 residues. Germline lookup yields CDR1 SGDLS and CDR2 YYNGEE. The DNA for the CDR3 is TGTGCCAGCAGCGTAGCGCGGGGCCAAGAGACCCAGTACTTC. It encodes CASSVARGQETQYF.

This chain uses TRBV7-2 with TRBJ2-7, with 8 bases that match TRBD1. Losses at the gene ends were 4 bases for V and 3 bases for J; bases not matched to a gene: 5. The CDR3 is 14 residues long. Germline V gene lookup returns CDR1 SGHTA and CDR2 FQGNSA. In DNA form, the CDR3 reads TGTGCCAGCAGCTCCAGACAGGGGAGCTACGAGCAGTACTTC. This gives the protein CASSSRQGSYEQYF.

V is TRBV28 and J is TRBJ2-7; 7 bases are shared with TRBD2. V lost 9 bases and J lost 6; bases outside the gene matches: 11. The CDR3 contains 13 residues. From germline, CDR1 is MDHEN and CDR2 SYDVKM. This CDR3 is CASTAGVETEQYF. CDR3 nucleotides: TGTGCCAGTACTGCGGGAGTCGAGACCGAGCAGTACTTC.

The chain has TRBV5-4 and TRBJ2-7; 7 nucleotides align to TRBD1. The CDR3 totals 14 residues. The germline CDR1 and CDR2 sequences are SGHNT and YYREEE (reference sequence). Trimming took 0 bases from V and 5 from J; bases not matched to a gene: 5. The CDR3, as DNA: TGTGCCAGCAGCTTGGGACAGGGTATCCACGAGCAGTACTTC. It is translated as CASSLGQGIHEQYF.

The CDR3 sequence is CASSVQGAAQNEQYF. The DNA for the CDR3 is TGTGCCAGCAGTGTACAGGGTGCGGCACAAAACGAGCAGTACTTC. This chain joins TRBV19 and TRBJ2-7, with D maybe TRBD1 (6 bases). In germline, CDR1 is LNHDA, CDR2 SQIVND (reference sequence). The CDR3 spans 15 residues. Trimming removed 9 bases from V and 5 bases from J, with 23 bases in between.

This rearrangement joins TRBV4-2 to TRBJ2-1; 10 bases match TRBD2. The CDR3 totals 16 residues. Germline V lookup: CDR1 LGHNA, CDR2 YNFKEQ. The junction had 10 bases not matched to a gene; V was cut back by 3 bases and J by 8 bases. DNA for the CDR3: TGTGCCAGCAGCCAGCTAAGCGGGGGGGCTGTTGATGAGCAGTTCTTC. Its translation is CASSQLSGGAVDEQFF.

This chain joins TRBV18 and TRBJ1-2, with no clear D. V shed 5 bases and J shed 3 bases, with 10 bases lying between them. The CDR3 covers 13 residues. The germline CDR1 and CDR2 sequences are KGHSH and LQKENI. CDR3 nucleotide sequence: TGTGCCAGCTCAAACAGCCTTGACTATGGCTACACCTTC. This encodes CASSNSLDYGYTF.

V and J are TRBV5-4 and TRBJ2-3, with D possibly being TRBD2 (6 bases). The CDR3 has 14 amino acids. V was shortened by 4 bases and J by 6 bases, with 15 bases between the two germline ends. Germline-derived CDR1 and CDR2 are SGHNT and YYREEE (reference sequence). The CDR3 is CASSAGTASDTQYF. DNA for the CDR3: TGTGCCAGCAGCGCTGGGACTGCCAGTGATACGCAGTATTTT.

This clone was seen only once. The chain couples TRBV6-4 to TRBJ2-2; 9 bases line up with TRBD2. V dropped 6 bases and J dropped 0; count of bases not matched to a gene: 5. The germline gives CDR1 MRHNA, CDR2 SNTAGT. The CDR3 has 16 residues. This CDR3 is CASSPIAGANTGELFF. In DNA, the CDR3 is TGTGCCAGCAGCCCCATAGCGGGGGCGAACACCGGGGAGCTGTTTTTT.